This T cell receptor beta chain is from a study of cytomegalovirus exposure and HLA in healthy donors. Study-level results: The study carried out a later analysis of TCR beta sequences. It associated under 20,000 of them with specific HLA alleles at a false discovery rate of 0.05.

Use of 60 Vbeta and 13 Jbeta primers characterized the PCR. Repertoires were generated with immunoSEQ multiplex PCR, while TCRdb's copy carries only in-frame clones and drops some. This table has about 130,000 clones, approximately 80% appearing once. This clone has just one count. Its matching antigen is unknown. The CDR3 loop spans 15 amino acids. Between the trimmed V and J ends, which lost 0 bases and 5 bases, there was a span of 12 bases. Germline loops: CDR1 SGHRS, CDR2 YFSETQ. Sequencing used PBMCs. The chain joins TRBV5-1 to TRBJ2-1; maybe TRBD1 (6 bases). The source is a human donor in good health. The CDR3 nucleotides read TGCGCCAGCAGCTTGGAACAGGGTATTCACAATGAGCAGTTCTTC. Translation: CASSLEQGIHNEQFF.